The rows below give T cell receptor beta chains drawn from one sample of a study of blood T cell repertoires in COVID-19. The data were produced by immunoSEQ multiplex PCR, yet TCRdb's version contains in-frame clones alone and is incomplete. The sample consists of 250,000 to 350,000 clones, 70% to 90% of them appearing once. The sequenced sample consisted of PBMCs or T cells enriched from blood (not recorded which). The receptors stem from a woman aged 25 to 39 who had recovered from COVID-19. Both conserved end residues are part of each CDR3. Clone size is given for some rows only: seen once, a few or many times, or a class if the clone is expanded.

- | TRBV30 | CAWSSPGGLVSGYTF
- | TRBV6-5 | CASRRQGEYQPQHF
- | TRBV6-5 | CASSSSDNQPQHF
- | TRBV7-8 | CASSPDGYQPQHF
- | TRBV27 | CASSLFAGLGEKLFF
once | TRBV27 | CASSLDRGFTEAFF
- | TRBV7-8 | CASRDRPNQPQHF
- | TRBV7-2 | CASSLGTLQGLNSPLHF
- | TRBV5-1 | CASSPGQIYNEQFF
- | TRBV11-2 | CASSLAPGQGSSYEQYF
- | TRBV7-9 | CASSLGPGTGVYEQYF
- | TRBV11-2 | CASSLGPEQYF
- | TRBV30 | CAWGVPPTRTNYGYTF
- | TRBV11-2 | CASSSYGQGADGYTF
- | TRBV7-2 | CASRSAGAGGYTF
- | TRBV7-9 | CASSFPGYDNEQFF
- | TRBV9 | CASSPRGLIYEQYF
- | TRBV9 | CASSVGAHGYSGNTIYF
few | TRBV5-1 | CASSLRGPSTDTQYF
- | TRBV20-1 | CSARGAEAFF
once | TRBV7-6 | CASRSLAGGLPDTQYF
- | TRBV5-1 | CASSPETGSKTEAFF
- | TRBV28 | CASSFGGSSGVYTIYF
- | TRBV13 | CASSYRTGVASPLHF
- | TRBV7-9 | CASRGSGYGDTEAFF
- | TRBV4-1 | CASSPGQYSTYEQYF
few | TRBV18 | CASSLGIKQGPGNTIYF
- | TRBV18 | CASSTGTSGANVLTF
- | TRBV6-5 | CASSPSADRRTGYTF
- | TRBV3-1/TRBV3-2 | CASSPMPGQSLGTF
- | TRBV6-5 | CASRPEGVVDSPLHF
- | TRBV25-1 | CASSSPGKAGYTF
- | TRBV5-1 | CASSHGTGGNGYTF
- | TRBV4-1 | CASSQDRGPGGPSNEQFF
- | TRBV25-1 | CASSESSTDTQYF